This TCR beta chain was sequenced for a study of blood T cell repertoires in COVID-19. Study background: Resolution of symptoms, clearance, or two negative PCRs was present in recovered Cohort 3 donors. Both acute and convalescent COVID-19 samples were obtained from the United States, Italy and Spain.

The CDR3 consists of 15 residues. V was trimmed by 5 bases and J by 1 base, leaving 15 bases between them. CDR1 is SGHVS, CDR2 FQNEAQ, per germline. Methods used by the authors: Amplification of reference gene primers provided the estimated nucleated cell counts. Here immunoSEQ multiplex PCR was the method, and the copy in TCRdb shows in-frame clones only, minus some. The DNA was the basis for D and trimming; V, J and clone size are from that table. The sample comprises approximately 250,000 clones, approximately 90% of which are singletons, and 2% to 2.5% rests with the top ten. Ages ranged from about 18 to 89 years, with residence in about two dozen US areas. The count of this clone is one.

Material: PBMCs or T cells enriched from blood (not recorded which). The receptor's source is a woman aged 55-69 years in a cohort exposed to, infected with or recovered from COVID-19 (not recorded which). The rearrangement uses TRBV7-8 and TRBJ2-7; tentatively, D is TRBD2 (7 bases). The CDR3 loop is CASSRGGAGSYEQYF. CDR3 coding DNA: TGTGCCAGCAGCCGAGGGGGAGCGGGGTCCTACGAGCAGTACTTC.